This T cell receptor (beta chain) was profiled in a study of T cell responses to AZD1222 COVID-19 vaccine. General study results and limits: Within unmutated variant regions lay the reported targets of nearly half of spike-specific TCRs.

In the case of this clone: Its antigen is not identified.

Looked up from germline, CDR1 is SGHRS and CDR2 is YFSETQ. The CDR3 runs to 13 residues. V was cut by 4 bases and J by 4 bases, with 12 bases left in between. Using immunoSEQ multiplex PCR, the repertoire was profiled, and TCRdb retains in-frame clones only, with some absent. Of tens of thousands of clones listed, approximately 90% were seen once; the top ten hold 2.5% to 4%. The receptor's source is an adult who received the AZD1222 COVID-19 vaccine. This specimen was peripheral blood, taken 28 days after the second AZD1222 dose. This rearrangement joins TRBV5-1 to TRBJ2-7; perhaps TRBD2 as D (5 bases). The CDR3 reads CASSVTSSYEQYF. The CDR3 nucleotides are TGCGCCAGCAGCGTAACTAGTAGTTACGAGCAGTACTTC.